This T cell receptor beta chain was observed in a study of blood T cell repertoires in COVID-19. In the study overall: The United States, Italy and Spain supplied acute and convalescent COVID-19 samples.

TCRdb's table, derived via immunoSEQ multiplex PCR, lists solely in-frame clones and lacks some. This sample has about 74,000 clones, with 88% found just once. V was trimmed by 3 bases and J by 3 bases, leaving 11 bases between them. The CDR3 is made up of 14 amino acids. Looked up from germline, CDR1 is LNHDA and CDR2 is SQIVND (reference sequence). Source material: peripheral blood. This TCR derives from a woman older than 75 with acute or convalescent COVID-19. This chain links TRBV19 with TRBJ1-1, with a weak D call TRBD1 (6 bases). CDR3 sequence: CASSIPGVHTEAFF. DNA of the CDR3: TGTGCCAGTAGTATTCCAGGGGTGCACACTGAAGCTTTCTTT.